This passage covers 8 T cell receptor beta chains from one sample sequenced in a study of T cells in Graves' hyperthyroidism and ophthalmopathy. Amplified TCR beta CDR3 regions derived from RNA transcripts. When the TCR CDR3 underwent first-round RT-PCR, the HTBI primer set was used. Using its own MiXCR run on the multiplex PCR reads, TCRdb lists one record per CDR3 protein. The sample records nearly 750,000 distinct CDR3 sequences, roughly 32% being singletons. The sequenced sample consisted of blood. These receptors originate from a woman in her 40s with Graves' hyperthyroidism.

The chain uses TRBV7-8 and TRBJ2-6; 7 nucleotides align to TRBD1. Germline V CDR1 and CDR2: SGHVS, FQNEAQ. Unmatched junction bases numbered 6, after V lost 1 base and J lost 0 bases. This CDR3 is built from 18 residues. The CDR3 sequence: CASSLDGTVTSGANVLTF. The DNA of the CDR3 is TGTGCCAGCAGCTTAGATGGGACAGTAACCTCTGGGGCCAACGTCCTGACTTTC.

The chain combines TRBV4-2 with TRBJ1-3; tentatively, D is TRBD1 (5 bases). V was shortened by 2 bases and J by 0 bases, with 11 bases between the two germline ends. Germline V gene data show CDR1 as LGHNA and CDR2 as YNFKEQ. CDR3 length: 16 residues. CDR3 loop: CASSQPQVVSGNTIYF. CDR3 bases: TGTGCCAGCAGCCAACCACAGGTCGTCTCTGGAAACACCATATATTTT.

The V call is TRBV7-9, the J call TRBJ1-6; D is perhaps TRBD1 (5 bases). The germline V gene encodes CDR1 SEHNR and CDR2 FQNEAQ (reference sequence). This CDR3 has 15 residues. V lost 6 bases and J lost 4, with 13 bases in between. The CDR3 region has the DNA TGTGCCAGCAGTGTCTGGGACGGATATAATTCACCCCTCCACTTT. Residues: CASSVWDGYNSPLHF.

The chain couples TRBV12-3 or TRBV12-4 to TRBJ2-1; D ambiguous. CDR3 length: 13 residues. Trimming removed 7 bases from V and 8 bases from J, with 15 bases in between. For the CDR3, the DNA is TGTGCCAGCAACCAGGTCCCTCTGGATGAGCAGTTCTTC. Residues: CASNQVPLDEQFF.

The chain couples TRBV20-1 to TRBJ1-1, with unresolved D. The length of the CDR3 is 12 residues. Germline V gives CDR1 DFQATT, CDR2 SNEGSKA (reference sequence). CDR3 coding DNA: TGCAGGGCCGCGGCCTATAACACTGAAGCTTTCTTT. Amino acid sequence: CRAAAYNTEAFF.

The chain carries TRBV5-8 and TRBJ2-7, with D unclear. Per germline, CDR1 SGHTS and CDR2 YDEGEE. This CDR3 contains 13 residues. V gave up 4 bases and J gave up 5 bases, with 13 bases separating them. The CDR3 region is CASSLYTTNEQYF. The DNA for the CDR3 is TGTGCCAGCAGCCTGTACACAACTAACGAGCAGTACTTC.

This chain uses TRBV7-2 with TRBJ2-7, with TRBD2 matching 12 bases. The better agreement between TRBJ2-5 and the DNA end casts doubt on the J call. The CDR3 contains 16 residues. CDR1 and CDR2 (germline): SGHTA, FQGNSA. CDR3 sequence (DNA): TGTGCCAGCAGCGCAACAACTAGCGGGGGGACGGAGACCCAGTACTTC. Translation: CASSATTSGGTETQYF.

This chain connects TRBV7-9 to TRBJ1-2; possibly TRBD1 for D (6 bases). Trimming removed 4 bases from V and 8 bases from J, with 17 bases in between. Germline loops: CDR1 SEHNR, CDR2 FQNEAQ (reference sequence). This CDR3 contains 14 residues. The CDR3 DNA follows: TGTGCCAGCAGCTCACCACAGGGCATGATGGGCTACACCTTC. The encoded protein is CASSSPQGMMGYTF. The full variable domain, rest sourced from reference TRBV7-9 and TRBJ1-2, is DTGVSQNPRHKITKRGQNVTFRCDPISEHNRLYWYRQTLGQGPEFLTYFQNEAQLEKSRLLSDRFSAERPKGSFSTLEIQRTEQGDSAMYLCASSSPQGMMGYTFGSGTRLTVV.